This TCR beta chain was sequenced for a study of blood T cells in healthy people across ages. Whole-study findings and limits: With donor CMV status unknown, expanded clonotype changes were possibly confounded.

A J-beta primer mix and a sample-barcoded 5' primer were used in a second PCR of roughly 6 to 11 cycles. Tags on each cDNA molecule came from a template-switch adaptor with 12 random nucleotides. TCRdb reprocessed the 5' RACE reads via MiXCR and lists one record per CDR3 protein. The sample has 1.2 million to 1.5 million distinct CDR3 sequences; 42% are singletons. This clonotype was observed once. Antigen specificity is unknown. Losses at the gene ends were 1 base for V and 4 bases for J; bases not matched to a gene: 7. This CDR3 is 16 amino acids long. CDR1 and CDR2 (germline): MNHNS, SASEGT. Sequenced material: blood. This TCR was recovered from a woman aged 18-29 years in good health. The chain has TRBV6-1 and TRBJ2-3; 8 bases map to TRBD2. The CDR3 DNA follows: TGTGCCAGCAGTGAAGGGCCAGCGGGAGCCGCAGATACGCAGTATTTT. Its translation is CASSEGPAGAADTQYF.